The 17 T cell receptor beta chains given below trace back to one sample, sequenced in a study of blood T cell repertoires in COVID-19. Data came from immunoSEQ multiplex PCR; TCRdb stores just in-frame clones and leaves some out. The table has approximately 260,000 clones, about nine tenths seen once. Sequenced material: PBMCs or T cells enriched from blood (not recorded which). These receptors were taken from a young woman with acute COVID-19.

This clone was recorded once. The rearrangement joins TRBV29-1 to TRBJ2-1; TRBD1 matches at 9 bases. This CDR3 spans 13 amino acids. V lost 6 bases to trimming and J lost 5 bases; unmatched junction nucleotides: 5. The germline V gene has CDR1 SQVTM and CDR2 ANQGSEA. In DNA, the CDR3 is TGCAGCGTCGCACGGACAGGGGACAATGAGCAGTTCTTC. Protein: CSVARTGDNEQFF.

The CDR3 coding sequence is TGTGCCAGCAGCTTACGAAAGGTGGGACAGGGGGGATCCTACAATGAGCAGTTCTTC. It yields the protein CASSLRKVGQGGSYNEQFF. The J gene is TRBJ2-1, the V gene TRBV7-2, with 11 positions matching TRBD1. This CDR3 has 19 residues. Per germline, CDR1 SGHTA and CDR2 FQGNSA. The V and J ends lost 2 bases and 1 base, in that order; junction bases with no gene match: 10. The full variable domain, completed using reference TRBV7-2 and TRBJ2-1, is GAGVSQSPSNKVTEKGKDVELRCDPISGHTALYWYRQSLGQGLEFLIYFQGNSAPDKSGLPSDRFSAERTGGSVSTLTIQRTQQEDSAVYLCASSLRKVGQGGSYNEQFFGPGTRLTVL.

The chain couples TRBV28 to TRBJ1-6, with TRBD1 identical over 7 bases. Trimming removed 4 bases from V and 5 bases from J; junction bases left unmatched: 5. The CDR3 is made up of 15 amino acids. Germline CDR1 reads MDHEN; CDR2 reads SYDVKM. The CDR3 DNA reads as TGTGCCAGCAGTTCCGGGACAGCTGATAATTCACCCCTCCACTTT. Amino acid sequence: CASSSGTADNSPLHF. The full variable domain, with the rest looked up from reference TRBV28 and TRBJ1-6, is DVKVTQSSRYLVKRTGEKVFLECVQDMDHENMFWYRQDPGLGLRLIYFSYDVKMKEKGDIPEGYSVSREKKERFSLILESASTNQTSMYLCASSSGTADNSPLHFGNGTRLTVT.

The chain links TRBV7-9 to TRBJ2-7, with 7 bases aligning to TRBD1. J gave up 2 bases and V 4 bases, and 2 bases lay outside the gene matches. The CDR3 totals 13 residues. The germline gives CDR1 SEHNR, CDR2 FQNEAQ (reference sequence). The DNA of the CDR3 is TGTGCCAGCAGCTGGACAGGCACCTACGAGCAGTACTTC. It specifies CASSWTGTYEQYF.

The CDR3 DNA reads as TGTGCCAGCACCCGACTAGCGGGGGGTGAGCAGTTCTTC. Protein product: CASTRLAGGEQFF. V usage is TRBV7-9 and J usage is TRBJ2-1; 13 bases are shared with TRBD2. In germline, CDR1 is SEHNR, CDR2 FQNEAQ (reference sequence). This CDR3 is built from 13 residues. V gave up 7 bases and J gave up 9 bases; unmatched junction bases: 3.

This CDR3 reads CASSQRQVGGTEAFF. The CDR3 nucleotides read TGTGCCAGCAGCCAACGGCAGGTGGGGGGGACTGAAGCTTTCTTT. The chain recombines TRBV3-1 (or the pseudogene TRBV3-2) with TRBJ1-1, with a tentative D call TRBD1 (5 bases). This CDR3 is 15 amino acids long. The germline CDR1 and CDR2 sequences are LGHDT and YNNKEL (reference sequence). Deletions cut 2 bases from V and 5 bases from J, with 15 bases between.

The chain has TRBV4-1 and TRBJ2-5; 7 nucleotides agree with TRBD1. The CDR3 runs to 16 residues. V shed 1 base and J 4 bases; nucleotides not matched to a gene: 9. Germline V gene data show CDR1 as MGHRA and CDR2 as YSYEKL. The CDR3 spells CASSQGPQGVGETQYF. The CDR3 DNA reads as TGCGCCAGCAGCCAAGGCCCGCAGGGGGTTGGAGAGACCCAGTACTTC.

The rearrangement uses TRBV5-1 and TRBJ1-5; the match to TRBD1 covers 9 bases. CDR3 length: 16 amino acids. The germline gives CDR1 SGHRS, CDR2 YFSETQ. J gave up 3 bases and V 0 bases, and 4 bases lay outside the gene matches. The CDR3 DNA sequence: TGCGCCAGCAGCTTGGGGGGACAGGGTAACAATCAGCCCCAGCATTTT. It encodes CASSLGGQGNNQPQHF.

The chain is built from TRBV6-2 or TRBV6-3 and TRBJ2-1, with D maybe TRBD2 (5 bases). Trimming removed 4 bases from V and 3 bases from J, with 10 bases in between. The CDR3 totals 14 residues. In germline, CDR1 is MNHEY, CDR2 SVGEGT. The CDR3 nucleotides read TGTGCCAGCAGTTGGCTAGCTAACTACAATGAGCAGTTCTTC. This codes for CASSWLANYNEQFF.

The rearrangement links TRBV14 to TRBJ1-1, with D possibly being TRBD1 (5 bases). Trimming stripped 5 bases from V and 12 bases from J, with 16 bases between. CDR3 length: 12 residues. Germline V lookup: CDR1 SGHDN, CDR2 FVKESK. CDR3 in amino acids: CASSYNSWTTFF. CDR3 bases: TGTGCCAGCAGCTATAACTCGTGGACAACTTTCTTT.

The gene calls are TRBV10-1 and TRBJ2-7, with TRBD2 matching over 8 bases. Germline CDR1 reads WNHNN; CDR2 reads SYGVQD (reference sequence). J gave up 11 bases and V 9 bases, and 15 bases lay outside the gene matches. This CDR3 has 13 residues. The CDR3 region has the DNA TGCGCCAGTCATGAGCGGGGGACCCAAAGGGAGTACTTC. This translates into CASHERGTQREYF.

J is TRBJ2-3 and V is TRBV27; 14 bases match TRBD2. The ends lost 6 bases at V and 5 bases at J; junction bases unmatched: 10. This CDR3 region has 17 residues. Germline CDR1 reads MNHEY; CDR2 reads SMNVEV (reference sequence). CDR3 sequence reads: CASSNRGLAGVGDTQYF. The CDR3 DNA reads as TGTGCCAGCAGCAACCGGGGACTAGCGGGAGTAGGAGATACGCAGTATTTT.

CDR3 amino acids: CASSGARLGGNTIYF. The CDR3 DNA follows: TGTGCCAGCAGCGGTGCTCGACTAGGGGGAAACACCATATATTTT. The rearrangement joins TRBV7-8 to TRBJ1-3; D gene uncertain. CDR1 is SGHVS, CDR2 FQNEAQ, per germline. This CDR3 spans 15 amino acids. V was cut by 5 bases and J by 4 bases, with 15 bases left in between.

J is TRBJ1-2 and V is TRBV7-9, with TRBD1 as a possible D gene (5 bases). V lost 0 bases and J 7 bases, leaving 9 bases between the germline ends. The CDR3 sequence is 13 residues long. Germline CDR1 SEHNR, CDR2 FQNEAQ (reference sequence). The CDR3 DNA reads as TGTGCCAGCAGCTTAGCCAGGGTAGCTGGCTACACCTTC. Translation gives CASSLARVAGYTF.

A few counts support this clone. The V call is TRBV5-1, the J call TRBJ1-2; 8 bases map to TRBD1. The V and J ends lost 5 bases and 0 bases, in that order; junction bases with no gene match: 6. Germline V lookup: CDR1 SGHRS, CDR2 YFSETQ. There are 15 residues in the CDR3. This CDR3 reads CASRTGEVANYGYTF. As DNA, the CDR3 is TGCGCCAGCAGGACAGGGGAAGTGGCTAACTATGGCTACACCTTC.

J is TRBJ1-4 and V is TRBV18; 7 positions agree with TRBD1. Germline V CDR1 and CDR2: KGHSH, LQKENI. With 5 bases clipped from V and 5 bases from J, the junction kept 8 bases outside the gene matches. There are 15 residues in the CDR3. The CDR3 loop is CASSNSGTVNEKLFF. The DNA for the CDR3 is TGTGCCAGCTCAAATTCCGGGACAGTAAATGAAAAACTGTTTTTT.

This clone was recorded only once. The chain links TRBV3-1 (or the pseudogene TRBV3-2) to TRBJ2-7; D gene uncertain. This CDR3 is built from 14 residues. Looked up from germline, CDR1 is LGHDT and CDR2 is YNNKEL (reference sequence). V lost 4 bases and J lost 0, with 10 bases in between. CDR3 sequence reads: CASSPRVDSYEQYF. CDR3 nucleotides: TGTGCCAGCAGCCCCCGAGTAGACTCCTACGAGCAGTACTTC.